These 6 T cell receptor beta chains share one sample of origin, sequenced in a study of shared clonotypes between healthy human individuals. Naive CD8 cells, CD45RO-negative and positively selected for CCR7, excluded terminally differentiated effector memory CD45RA+ cells. Sequencing was performed with immunoSEQ multiplex PCR; in TCRdb, only in-frame clones are kept and a portion is missing. The table lists fewer than 850,000 clones, about 96% of them singletons. Material for sequencing was naive CD8+ T cells sorted from blood. Receptors were obtained from a man aged 25-45 years in good health.

The rearrangement uses TRBV9 and TRBJ2-6, with TRBD2 matching 8 bases. Germline V gene sequence: CDR1 SGDLS, CDR2 YYNGEE. This CDR3 is built from 17 residues. V was clipped by 5 bases and J by 0 bases; unmatched bases: 7. The chain's CDR3 is CASSGREDVSGANVLTF. The CDR3 bases are TGTGCCAGCAGTGGGCGGGAGGACGTCTCTGGGGCCAACGTCCTGACTTTC.

V is TRBV28 and J is TRBJ2-7; tentative D call: TRBD1 (5 bases). The germline V gene has CDR1 MDHEN and CDR2 SYDVKM. The germline V and J ends were trimmed by 3 bases and 7 bases, with 13 bases remaining between them. The CDR3 runs to 13 residues. CDR3: CASSFQGRREQYF. As DNA, the CDR3 is TGTGCCAGCAGTTTCCAGGGCCGAAGGGAGCAGTACTTC.

The chain uses TRBV15 and TRBJ2-1; D remains unclear. The CDR3 length is 14 residues. Germline values: CDR1 LNHNV, CDR2 YYDKDF (reference sequence). Trimming cost V 8 bases and J 0 bases, with 11 bases left between them. In DNA form, the CDR3 reads TGTGCCACCGGGGTGAGGAGCTCCTACAATGAGCAGTTCTTC. It encodes CATGVRSSYNEQFF. The whole variable domain, filled in from reference TRBV15 and TRBJ2-1, reads DAMVIQNPRYQVTQFGKPVTLSCSQTLNHNVMYWYQQKSSQAPKLLFHYYDKDFNNEADTPDNFQSRRPNTSFCFLDIRSPGLGDTAMYLCATGVRSSYNEQFFGPGTRLTVL.

The chain joins TRBV9 to TRBJ2-1, with 9 bases fitting TRBD1. The trim removed 1 base at V and 4 bases at J, leaving 6 bases unmatched. The V gene's germline CDR1 is SGDLS and CDR2 YYNGEE. The CDR3 length is 16 residues. The CDR3 DNA sequence: TGTGCCAGCAGCGTAATACAGGGGGCAGGGTACAATGAGCAGTTCTTC. Amino acids: CASSVIQGAGYNEQFF.

The V call is TRBV10-2, the J call TRBJ2-5; D possibly corresponds to TRBD2 (5 bases). V lost 3 bases to trimming and J lost 4 bases, with 9 bases between them. Per germline, CDR1 WSHSY and CDR2 SAAADI. The CDR3 is 13 residues long. CDR3 loop: CASSEVGGETQYF. CDR3 sequence (DNA): TGCGCCAGCAGTGAAGTTGGAGGAGAGACCCAGTACTTC.

The V call is TRBV10-3, the J call TRBJ2-7; 7 bases match TRBD2. J gave up 6 bases and V 11 bases, and 13 bases lay outside the gene matches. The germline CDR1 and CDR2 sequences are ENHRY and SYGVKD. CDR3 length: 13 amino acids. The CDR3 DNA sequence: TGTGCCTCTCTTTCCGCGGGAGTGGGCGAGCAGTACTTC. Amino acids: CASLSAGVGEQYF.